Below are 16 T cell receptor beta chains sequenced from a single sample in a study of blood T cell repertoires in COVID-19. The assay was immunoSEQ multiplex PCR, and TCRdb's table has in-frame clones only and misses some. The sample lists 150,000 or so clones, 85% to 90% occurring once. Sequencing was performed on peripheral blood. The receptor set was obtained from a man aged 80 or over with acute or convalescent COVID-19.

The CDR3: CASSLVGHEQFF. CDR3 nucleotide sequence: TGTGCCAGCAGCTTAGTGGGCCATGAGCAGTTCTTC. The chain has TRBV7-6 and TRBJ2-1; D call uncertain. Germline V gives CDR1 SGHVS, CDR2 FNYEAQ. V was trimmed by 1 base and J by 8 bases, leaving 6 bases between them. The CDR3 loop spans 12 amino acids.

This clone showed up just once. The CDR3, as DNA: TGTGCCAGCAGCTTGCAGGCCTTTTCAGATACGCAGTATTTT. It translates to CASSLQAFSDTQYF. This chain joins TRBV11-3 and TRBJ2-3; D gene ambiguous. Germline V gene lookup returns CDR1 SGHNT and CDR2 YENEEA. V was clipped by 3 bases and J by 4 bases, with 11 bases between them. The CDR3 spans 14 residues.

The rearrangement links TRBV12-5 to TRBJ2-1; D perhaps matches TRBD1 (5 bases). Per germline, CDR1 LGHNT and CDR2 FRNRAP. V shed 6 bases and J shed 3 bases, with 18 bases lying between them. This CDR3 has 16 amino acids. CDR3 bases: TGTGCTAGTGGCGAATCCCAGGGTCCATACTACAATGAGCAGTTCTTC. Translated: CASGESQGPYYNEQFF.

This rearrangement joins TRBV7-2 to TRBJ1-5, with TRBD1 matching 8 bases. Germline lookup yields CDR1 SGHTA and CDR2 FQGNSA. The CDR3 consists of 15 residues. V lost 5 bases, J lost 5 bases, and 8 bases stayed unmatched. CDR3 protein: CASSKRTGTDQPQHF. For the CDR3, the DNA is TGTGCCAGCAGCAAGCGGACAGGGACAGATCAGCCCCAGCATTTT.

The V call is TRBV6-2 or TRBV6-3, the J call TRBJ2-5; D is unresolved. Trimming shortened V by 6 bases and J by 5 bases, and 19 bases separated the two germline ends. This CDR3 spans 15 amino acids. Germline CDR1 reads MNHEY; CDR2 reads SVGEGT. For the CDR3, the DNA is TGTGCCAGCAGGCCTCGTATACCACTATTTGAGACCCAGTACTTC. Translating it yields CASRPRIPLFETQYF.

The V gene is TRBV5-6, the J gene TRBJ1-2, with D perhaps matching TRBD1 (5 bases). The germline V gene encodes CDR1 SGHDT and CDR2 YYEEEE. The CDR3 contains 14 residues. Trimming took off 4 bases at V and 4 bases at J, with 14 bases between the two ends. CDR3 residues: CASSGGETVYGYTF. In DNA, the CDR3 is TGTGCCAGCAGCGGGGGGGAGACGGTCTATGGCTACACCTTC. Based on the CDR3 plus reference TRBV5-6 and TRBJ1-2, the full variable domain is DAGVTQSPTHLIKTRGQQVTLRCSPKSGHDTVSWYQQALGQGPQFIFQYYEEEERQRGNFPDRFSGHQFPNYSSELNVNALLLGDSALYLCASSGGETVYGYTFGSGTRLTVV.

CDR3 region: CASSSRGGYNEQFF. CDR3 bases: TGTGCCAGTTCCTCTCGGGGGGGCTACAATGAGCAGTTCTTC. The chain couples TRBV6-5 to TRBJ2-1; TRBD2 agrees at 8 bases. Germline lookup yields CDR1 MNHEY and CDR2 SVGAGI. J gave up 3 bases and V 9 bases, and 7 bases lay outside the gene matches. The CDR3 runs 14 residues.

This rearrangement joins TRBV30 to TRBJ2-7; D is perhaps TRBD2 (6 bases). Germline lookup yields CDR1 GTSNPN and CDR2 SVGIG (reference sequence). V lost 3 bases and J lost 7, with 10 bases in between. There are 11 residues in the CDR3. The CDR3 here is CAWRAAGEQYF. CDR3 coding DNA: TGTGCCTGGAGGGCGGCGGGGGAGCAGTACTTC.

The V call is TRBV27, the J call TRBJ2-2, with 10 nucleotides matching TRBD2. This CDR3 is built from 17 residues. After removal of 4 bases from V and 0 bases from J, the junction contained 5 bases not matched to a gene. Germline CDR1 MNHEY, CDR2 SMNVEV (reference sequence). The CDR3 coding sequence is TGTGCCAGCAGTTACGGTCTAGCGGGGGCGAACACCGGGGAGCTGTTTTTT. It translates to CASSYGLAGANTGELFF.

The chain recombines TRBV2 with TRBJ2-2, with 8 bases fitting TRBD1. The CDR3 contains 17 residues. Germline loops: CDR1 SNHLY, CDR2 FYNNEI. V was clipped by 8 bases and J by 0 bases; unmatched bases: 11. The CDR3 region is CASGDRPKIANTGELFF. The CDR3 region has the DNA TGTGCCAGCGGGGACAGGCCAAAAATCGCGAACACCGGGGAGCTGTTTTTT.

The rearrangement links TRBV19 to TRBJ2-2; 8 bases map to TRBD1. The CDR3 spans 15 residues. The V gene's germline CDR1 is LNHDA and CDR2 SQIVND (reference sequence). The junction had 7 bases not matched to a gene; V was cut back by 7 bases and J by 3 bases. The CDR3 is CASNTRGLDTGELFF. CDR3 nucleotide sequence: TGTGCCAGTAACACCAGGGGGCTGGACACCGGGGAGCTGTTTTTT.

J is TRBJ1-1 and V is TRBV11-3; D gene ambiguous. There are 13 residues in the CDR3. CDR1 and CDR2 (germline): SGHNT, YENEEA. V shed 5 bases and J shed 1 base, with 8 bases lying between them. The CDR3 nucleotides are TGTGCCAGCAGCCGGTATCGGAACACTGAAGCTTTCTTT. This encodes CASSRYRNTEAFF. Looking up the rest from reference TRBV11-3 and TRBJ1-1 gives the full variable domain: EAGVVQSPRYKIIEKKQPVAFWCNPISGHNTLYWYLQNLGQGPELLIRYENEEAVDDSQLPKDRFSAERLKGVDSTLKIQPAELGDSAVYLCASSRYRNTEAFFGQGTRLTVV.

This rearrangement joins TRBV7-6 to TRBJ1-4, with D tentatively TRBD1 (6 bases). V shed 1 base and J shed 4 bases, with 19 bases lying between them. Germline CDR1 reads SGHVS; CDR2 reads FNYEAQ. The CDR3 is 18 residues long. Written as DNA, the CDR3 is TGTGCCAGCAGCTTAGGGCCAGGAACAGGGCTATATAATGAAAAACTGTTTTTT. This encodes CASSLGPGTGLYNEKLFF.

The chain combines TRBV19 with TRBJ2-5; D is possibly TRBD1 (5 bases). Trimming cost V 5 bases and J 2 bases, with 12 bases left between them. The germline V gene encodes CDR1 LNHDA and CDR2 SQIVND (reference sequence). CDR3 length: 14 amino acids. CDR3 residues: CASSLQGQQETQYF. The CDR3 DNA follows: TGTGCCAGTAGTTTGCAGGGCCAGCAAGAGACCCAGTACTTC. Full variable domain (missing parts from reference TRBV19 and TRBJ2-5): DGGITQSPKYLFRKEGQNVTLSCEQNLNHDAMYWYRQDPGQGLRLIYYSQIVNDFQKGDIAEGYSVSREKKESFPLTVTSAQKNPTAFYLCASSLQGQQETQYFGPGTRLLVL.

The V call is TRBV18, the J call TRBJ1-3; D gene ambiguous. CDR1 is KGHSH and CDR2 is LQKENI in the germline V gene. V lost 0 bases, J lost 0 bases, and 15 bases lay in between. CDR3 length: 18 amino acids. The CDR3 spells CASSPPFLSRLSGNTIYF. Written as DNA, the CDR3 is TGTGCCAGCTCACCACCCTTCTTGAGCAGACTCTCTGGAAACACCATATATTTT.

This CDR3 reads CAIGTGNSPLHF. The DNA for the CDR3 is TGTGCCATCGGGACAGGAAATTCACCCCTCCACTTT. The rearrangement uses TRBV10-3 and TRBJ1-6; 8 nucleotides match TRBD1. V dropped 8 bases and J dropped 7; count of bases not matched to a gene: 1. This CDR3 contains 12 residues. Germline CDR1 and CDR2: ENHRY and SYGVKD.